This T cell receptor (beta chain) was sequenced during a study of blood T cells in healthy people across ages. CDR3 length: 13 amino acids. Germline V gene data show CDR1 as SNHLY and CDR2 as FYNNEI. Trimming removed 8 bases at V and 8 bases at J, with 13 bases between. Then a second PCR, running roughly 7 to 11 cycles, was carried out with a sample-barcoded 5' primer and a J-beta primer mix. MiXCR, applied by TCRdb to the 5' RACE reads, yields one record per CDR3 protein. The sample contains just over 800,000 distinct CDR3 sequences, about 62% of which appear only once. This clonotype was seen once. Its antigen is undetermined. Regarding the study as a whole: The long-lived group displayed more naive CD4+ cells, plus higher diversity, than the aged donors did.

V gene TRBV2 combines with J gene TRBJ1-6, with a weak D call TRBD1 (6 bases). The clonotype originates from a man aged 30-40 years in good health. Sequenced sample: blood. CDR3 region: CASLDSMYSPLHF. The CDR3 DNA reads TGTGCCAGCCTGGACAGTATGTATTCACCCCTCCACTTT.